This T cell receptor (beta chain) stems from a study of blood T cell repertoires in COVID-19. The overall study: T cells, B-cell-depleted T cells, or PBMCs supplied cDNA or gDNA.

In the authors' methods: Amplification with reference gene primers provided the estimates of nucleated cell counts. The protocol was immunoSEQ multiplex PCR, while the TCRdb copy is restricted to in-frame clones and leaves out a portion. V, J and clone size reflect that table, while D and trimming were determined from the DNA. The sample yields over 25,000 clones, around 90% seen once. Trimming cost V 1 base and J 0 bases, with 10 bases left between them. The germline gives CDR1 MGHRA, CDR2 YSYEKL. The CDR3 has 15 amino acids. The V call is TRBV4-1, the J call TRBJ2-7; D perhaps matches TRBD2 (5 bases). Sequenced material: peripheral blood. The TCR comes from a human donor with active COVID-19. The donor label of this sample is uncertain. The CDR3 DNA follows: TGCGCCAGCAGCCAAGGCGGAGCGGCCTCCTACGAGCAGTACTTC. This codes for CASSQGGAASYEQYF.